This T cell receptor (beta chain) is from a study of post-analysis software for immune sequencing data. Background on the study: Several disease courses (relapsing-remitting, secondary progressive and progressive-relapsing) of multiple sclerosis were included. Study-wide results and limits: F measure clustering grouped samples strongly by preparation batch. Normalized Chao1 diversity in multiple sclerosis patients fell significantly below that of controls. A handful of TRBV segments appeared more often in patients than in controls, and TRBV5-6, TRBV5-1 and TRBV20-1 were among these.

Remarks on this clonotype: Its antigen is unidentified.

TCR beta cDNA libraries included unique molecular identifiers. TCRdb ran MiXCR on the PCR reads and lists one entry per CDR3 protein. This table holds approximately 350,000 distinct CDR3 sequences, around 33% found once. Per the germline V gene, CDR1 is DFQATT and CDR2 is SNEGSKA (reference sequence). The ends were cut back, 3 bases at V and 6 bases at J, with 8 bases in the middle. The CDR3 sequence is 11 residues long. This rearrangement joins TRBV20-1 to TRBJ1-1; D not resolved. Sequences were obtained from blood. This TCR derives from a girl between 5 and 17 years old with multiple sclerosis. CDR3 DNA sequence: TGCAGTGCTAGTCAGGACGCTGAAGCTTTCTTT. Amino acids: CSASQDAEAFF.